This TCR beta chain was obtained from a study of blood T cell repertoires in COVID-19 (dated by TCRdb to 2018 to 2020). Context from the whole study: Samples covering the acute and convalescent phases of COVID-19 were provided by collaborators in the United States, Italy and Spain. The material from the prospective study consisted of cDNA or gDNA derived from T cells, B-cell-depleted T cells, or PBMCs. Deeply sampled blood TCRbeta repertoires from subjects exposed to, actively infected with, or recovered from COVID-19 were included in the dataset. A freely available public database, intended as a resource for researchers studying the immune response to SARS-CoV-2, is where the repertoires were released. The samples were drawn from two sources: the first 160 participants of the ongoing ImmuneRACE study, and fewer than 1,500 subjects contributed by 6 global collaborators. The sample metadata nearly always contained a de-identified subject ID, COVID-19 status, age in years and sex. Where available, HLA class I and class II types were taken from metadata supplied by the sample provider and were not determined by assay-based typing. Broad study findings and their caveats: How much clinical and demographic metadata was included differed by source and by participant, and the metadata was provided uncurated.

The CDR3, from cysteine to phenylalanine, totals 13 residues. Only CDR3 DNA is held: 39 bases, read in frame from base 1. Trimming costs V 2 bases and J 4 bases, and their ends lie 6 bases apart. A remark on this clone: The antigen this receptor binds is unknown. Nothing much larger sits one base from this clone, and base qualities are not available.

The immunoSEQ Assay, a bias-controlled multiplex PCR, was used to amplify TCRbeta CDR3 regions from genomic DNA. As for how the authors treated the data: Within the assay, amplification of reference gene primers was used to estimate how many nucleated cells each sample contained. To quantify the absolute abundance of each unique TCRbeta CDR3 rearrangement, sequence reads were collapsed and filtered. For each sample, productive Simpson clonality was calculated as the square root of Simpson's diversity index over productive rearrangements. What TCRdb holds here is the immuneACCESS table cut down to in-frame rearrangements. Part of the clones is not present; checked against another copy, under half of the missing clones reflect an unresolved V gene, and the others are unexplained. Clone size and V and J calls were adopted from that table, with D and trimming inferred from the DNA. The sample records about 160,000 clones, 85% of which are singletons. The top ten constitute about 0.95% of the sample.

The collaborating institutions used their own protocols to collect whole blood in K2EDTA tubes. For TCRbeta analysis, collaborators shipped samples as frozen whole blood, isolated PBMCs, or DNA extracted from either of those sample types. This receptor chain uses TRBV12-3 or TRBV12-4 and TRBJ1-5; the D gene is unclear. Sample: peripheral blood. This clonotype was sampled from a man aged 35 to 55 with acute or convalescent COVID-19. CDR3 reads: CASSLSLNQPQHF. The nucleotide sequence reads as follows: TGTGCCAGCAGTTTATCCCTTAATCAGCCCCAGCATTTT.